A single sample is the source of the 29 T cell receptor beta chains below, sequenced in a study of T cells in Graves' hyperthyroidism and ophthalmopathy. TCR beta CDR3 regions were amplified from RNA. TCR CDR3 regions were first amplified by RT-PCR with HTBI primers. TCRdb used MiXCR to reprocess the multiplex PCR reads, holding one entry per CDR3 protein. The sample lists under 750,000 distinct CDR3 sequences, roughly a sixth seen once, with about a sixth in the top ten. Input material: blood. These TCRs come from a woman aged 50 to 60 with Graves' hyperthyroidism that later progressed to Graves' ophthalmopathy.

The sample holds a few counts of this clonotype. The CDR3 spells CASSGGRWAESSYNEQFF. CDR3 DNA sequence: TGTGCCAGCAGCGGTGGACGGTGGGCGGAAAGCTCCTACAATGAGCAGTTCTTC. V and J are TRBV7-2 and TRBJ2-1; D remains unclear. CDR3 size: 18 residues. The germline gives CDR1 SGHTA, CDR2 FQGNSA. Trimming left V 5 bases short and J 0 bases short, with 20 bases between.

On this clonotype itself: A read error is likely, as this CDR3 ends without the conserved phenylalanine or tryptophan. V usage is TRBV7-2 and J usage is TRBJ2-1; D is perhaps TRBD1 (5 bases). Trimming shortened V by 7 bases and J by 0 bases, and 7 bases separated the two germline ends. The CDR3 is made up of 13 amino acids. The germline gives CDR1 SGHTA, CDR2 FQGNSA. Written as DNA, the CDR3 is TGTGCCAGCATGACAGTCTCCTACAATGAGCAGTTCCTC. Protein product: CASMTVSYNEQFL.

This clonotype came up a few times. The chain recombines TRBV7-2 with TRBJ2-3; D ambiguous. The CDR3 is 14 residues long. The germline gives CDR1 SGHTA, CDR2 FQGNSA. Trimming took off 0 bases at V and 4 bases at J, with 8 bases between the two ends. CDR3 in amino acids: CASSLATGPDTQYF. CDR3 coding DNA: TGTGCCAGCAGCTTAGCGACGGGCCCAGATACGCAGTATTTT.

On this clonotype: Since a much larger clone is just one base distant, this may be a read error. The CDR3 nucleotides are TGTGCCAGCAGCCGAGCTAGCGAGGGGTCCTACGAGCAGTACTTC. It yields the protein CASSRASEGSYEQYF. This sequence joins TRBV11-2 and TRBJ2-7; D perhaps matches TRBD2 (6 bases). Per the germline V gene, CDR1 is SGHAT and CDR2 is FQNNGV. Trimming stripped 5 bases from V and 1 base from J, with 15 bases between. CDR3 length: 15 residues.

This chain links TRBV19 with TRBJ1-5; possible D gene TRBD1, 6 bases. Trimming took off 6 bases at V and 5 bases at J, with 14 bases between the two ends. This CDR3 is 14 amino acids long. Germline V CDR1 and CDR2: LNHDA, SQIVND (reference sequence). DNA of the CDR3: TGTGCCAGTAGCACTCAGGGGTCCTATCAGCCCCAGCATTTT. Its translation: CASSTQGSYQPQHF.

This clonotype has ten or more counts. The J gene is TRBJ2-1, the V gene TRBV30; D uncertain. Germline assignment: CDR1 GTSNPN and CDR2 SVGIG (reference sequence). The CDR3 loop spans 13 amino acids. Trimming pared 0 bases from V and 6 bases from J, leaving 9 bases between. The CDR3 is CAWSVMSANEQFF. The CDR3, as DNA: TGTGCCTGGAGTGTAATGTCCGCCAATGAGCAGTTCTTC.

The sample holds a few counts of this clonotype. The CDR3 loop is CASSYGGFGGHTDTQYF. CDR3 coding DNA: TGTGCCAGCAGTTATGGTGGTTTTGGCGGGCATACAGATACGCAGTATTTT. V usage is TRBV6-2 or TRBV6-3 and J usage is TRBJ2-3, with TRBD2 as a possible D gene (5 bases). Per germline, CDR1 MNHEY and CDR2 SVGEGT. Trimming shortened V by 3 bases and J by 3 bases, and 19 bases separated the two germline ends. The CDR3 consists of 17 residues.

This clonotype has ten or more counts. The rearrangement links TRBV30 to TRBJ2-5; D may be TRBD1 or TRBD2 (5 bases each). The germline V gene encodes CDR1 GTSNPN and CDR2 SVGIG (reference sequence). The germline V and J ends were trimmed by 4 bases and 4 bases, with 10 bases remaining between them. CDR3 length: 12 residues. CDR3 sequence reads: CAWIKGPETQYF. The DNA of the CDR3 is TGTGCCTGGATTAAGGGACCAGAGACCCAGTACTTC.

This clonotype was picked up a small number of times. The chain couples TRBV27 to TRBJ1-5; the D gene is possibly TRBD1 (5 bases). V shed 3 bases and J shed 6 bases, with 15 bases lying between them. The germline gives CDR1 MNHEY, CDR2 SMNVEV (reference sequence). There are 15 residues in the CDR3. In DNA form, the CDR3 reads TGTGCCAGCAGTTTTTCTCGGGGCCCGACTCAGCCCCAGCATTTT. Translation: CASSFSRGPTQPQHF.

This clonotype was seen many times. CDR3 in amino acids: CSGGTSGGWTDEQFF. The CDR3 region has the DNA TGCAGCGGGGGGACTAGCGGGGGGTGGACCGATGAGCAGTTCTTC. This chain links TRBV29-1 with TRBJ2-1; 15 nucleotides align to TRBD2. Germline V gene sequence: CDR1 SQVTM, CDR2 ANQGSEA. The V gene end was trimmed by 7 bases and the J gene end by 8 bases; junction bases not matched to a gene: 9. The CDR3 is 15 amino acids.

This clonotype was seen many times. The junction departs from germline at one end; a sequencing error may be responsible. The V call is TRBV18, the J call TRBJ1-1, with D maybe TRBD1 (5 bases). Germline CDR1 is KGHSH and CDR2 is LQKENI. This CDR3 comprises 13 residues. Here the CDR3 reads CASSPGRDTEAFF. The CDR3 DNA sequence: TGCGCCAGCAGCCCGGGCAGGGACACTGAAGCTTTCTTT.

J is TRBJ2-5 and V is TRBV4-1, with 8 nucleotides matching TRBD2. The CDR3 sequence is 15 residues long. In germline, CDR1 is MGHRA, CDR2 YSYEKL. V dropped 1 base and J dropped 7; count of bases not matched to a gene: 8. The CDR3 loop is CASSQAGTSGSTQYF. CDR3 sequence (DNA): TGCGCCAGCAGCCAAGCCGGGACTAGTGGCTCGACCCAGTACTTC.

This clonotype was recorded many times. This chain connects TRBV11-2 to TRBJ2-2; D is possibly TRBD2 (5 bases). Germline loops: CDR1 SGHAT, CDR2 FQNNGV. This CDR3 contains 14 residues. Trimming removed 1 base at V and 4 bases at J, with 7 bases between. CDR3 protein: CASSLVRGTGELFF. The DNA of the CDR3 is TGTGCCAGCAGCTTAGTCCGGGGCACCGGGGAGCTGTTTTTT. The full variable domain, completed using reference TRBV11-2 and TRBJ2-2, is EAGVAQSPRYKIIEKRQSVAFWCNPISGHATLYWYQQILGQGPKLLIQFQNNGVVDDSQLPKDRFSAERLKGVDSTLKIQPAKLEDSAVYLCASSLVRGTGELFFGEGSRLTVL.

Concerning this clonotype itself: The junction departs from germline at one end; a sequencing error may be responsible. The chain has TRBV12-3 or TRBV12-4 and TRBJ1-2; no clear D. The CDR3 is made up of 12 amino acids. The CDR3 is CASSFLGFGCTF. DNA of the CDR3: TGTGCCAGCAGTTTCTTGGGATTCGGCTGCACCTTC.

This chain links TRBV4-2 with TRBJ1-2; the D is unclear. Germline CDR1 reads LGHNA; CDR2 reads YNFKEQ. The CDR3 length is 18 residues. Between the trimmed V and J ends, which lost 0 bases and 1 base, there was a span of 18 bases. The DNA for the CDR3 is TGTGCCAGCAGCCAAGATTCTAACGGCCCTTCTCTTAACTATGGCTACACCTTC. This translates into CASSQDSNGPSLNYGYTF.

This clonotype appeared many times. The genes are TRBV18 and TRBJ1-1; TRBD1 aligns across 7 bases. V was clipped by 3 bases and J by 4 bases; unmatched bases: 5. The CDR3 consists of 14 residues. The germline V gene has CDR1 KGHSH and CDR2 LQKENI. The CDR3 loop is CASSPTGSATEAFF. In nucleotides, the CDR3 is TGTGCCAGCTCACCGACAGGGTCGGCCACTGAAGCTTTCTTT. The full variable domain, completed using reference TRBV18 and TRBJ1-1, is NAGVMQNPRHLVRRRGQEARLRCSPMKGHSHVYWYRQLPEEGLKFMVYLQKENIIDESGMPKERFSAEFPKEGPSILRIQQVVRGDSAAYFCASSPTGSATEAFFGQGTRLTVV.

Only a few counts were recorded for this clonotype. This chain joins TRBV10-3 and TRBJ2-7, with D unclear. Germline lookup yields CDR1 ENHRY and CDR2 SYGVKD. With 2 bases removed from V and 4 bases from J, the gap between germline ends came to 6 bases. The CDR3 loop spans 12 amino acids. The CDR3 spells CAISETIYEQYF. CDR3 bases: TGTGCCATCAGTGAGACAATTTACGAGCAGTACTTC.

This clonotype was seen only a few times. CDR3 region: CATSDWAEGADTQYF. The CDR3 coding sequence is TGTGCCACCAGTGATTGGGCCGAAGGCGCAGATACGCAGTATTTT. The chain recombines TRBV24-1 with TRBJ2-3; D uncertain. Trimming cost V 2 bases and J 4 bases, with 12 bases left between them. CDR1 KGHDR and CDR2 SFDVKD come from the germline V gene. The CDR3 spans 15 residues.

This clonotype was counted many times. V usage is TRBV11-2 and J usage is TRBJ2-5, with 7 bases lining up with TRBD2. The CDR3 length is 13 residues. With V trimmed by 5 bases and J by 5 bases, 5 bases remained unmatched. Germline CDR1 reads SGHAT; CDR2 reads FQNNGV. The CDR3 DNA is TGTGCCAGCAGCACCACTAGCGTGGAGACCCAGTACTTC. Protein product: CASSTTSVETQYF.

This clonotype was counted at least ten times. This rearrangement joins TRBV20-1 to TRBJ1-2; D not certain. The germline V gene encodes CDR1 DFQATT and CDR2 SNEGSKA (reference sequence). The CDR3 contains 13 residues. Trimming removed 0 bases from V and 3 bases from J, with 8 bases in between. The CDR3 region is CSARDKEDYGYTF. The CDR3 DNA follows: TGCAGTGCTAGAGATAAGGAGGACTATGGCTACACCTTC.

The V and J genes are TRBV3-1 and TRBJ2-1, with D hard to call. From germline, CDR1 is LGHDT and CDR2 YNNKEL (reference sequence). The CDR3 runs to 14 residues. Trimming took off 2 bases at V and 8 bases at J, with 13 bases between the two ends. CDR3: CASSQPHGVHEQFF. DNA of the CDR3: TGTGCCAGCAGCCAACCCCATGGGGTCCATGAGCAGTTCTTC.

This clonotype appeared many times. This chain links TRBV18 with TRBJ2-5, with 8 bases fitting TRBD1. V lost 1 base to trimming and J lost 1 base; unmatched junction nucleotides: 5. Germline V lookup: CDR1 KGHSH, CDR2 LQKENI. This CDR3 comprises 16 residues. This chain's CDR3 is CASSPRQGNSQETQYF. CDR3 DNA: TGTGCCAGCTCACCACGACAGGGGAACTCCCAAGAGACCCAGTACTTC.

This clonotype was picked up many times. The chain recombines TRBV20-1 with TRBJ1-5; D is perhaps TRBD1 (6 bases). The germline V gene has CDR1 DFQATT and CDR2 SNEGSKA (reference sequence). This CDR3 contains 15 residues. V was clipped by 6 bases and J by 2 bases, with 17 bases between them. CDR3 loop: CSAHGGQSGNQPQHF. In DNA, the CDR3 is TGCAGTGCCCACGGGGGGCAGTCGGGCAATCAGCCCCAGCATTTT.

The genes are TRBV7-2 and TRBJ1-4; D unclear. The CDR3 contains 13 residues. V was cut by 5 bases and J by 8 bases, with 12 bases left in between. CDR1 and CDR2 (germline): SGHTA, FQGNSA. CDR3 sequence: CASSPAGSEKLFF. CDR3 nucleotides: TGTGCCAGCAGCCCGGCGGGATCCGAAAAACTGTTTTTT.

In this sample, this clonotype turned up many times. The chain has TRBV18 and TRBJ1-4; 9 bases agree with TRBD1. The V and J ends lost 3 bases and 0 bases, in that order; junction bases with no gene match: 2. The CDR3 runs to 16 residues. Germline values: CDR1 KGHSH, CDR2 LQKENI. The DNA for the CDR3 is TGTGCCAGCTCACCTCGACAGGGGGCAACTAATGAAAAACTGTTTTTT. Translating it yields CASSPRQGATNEKLFF.

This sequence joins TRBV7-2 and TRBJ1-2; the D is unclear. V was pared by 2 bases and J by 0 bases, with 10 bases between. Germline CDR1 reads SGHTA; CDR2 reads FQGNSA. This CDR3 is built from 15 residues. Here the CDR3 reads CASSLRRGSNYGYTF. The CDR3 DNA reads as TGTGCCAGCAGCTTAAGGCGGGGATCTAACTATGGCTACACCTTC.

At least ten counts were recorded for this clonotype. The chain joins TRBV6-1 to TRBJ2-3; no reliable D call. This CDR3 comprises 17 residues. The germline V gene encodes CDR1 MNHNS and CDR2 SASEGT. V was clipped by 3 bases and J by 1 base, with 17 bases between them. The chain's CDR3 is CASSDLPLGIGTDTQYF. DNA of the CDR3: TGTGCCAGCAGTGATCTACCTTTGGGCATCGGCACAGATACGCAGTATTTT.

CDR3 in amino acids: CASSPFQGSSYNSPLHF. The CDR3 DNA reads TGTGCCAGCTCACCATTTCAGGGGAGCTCCTATAATTCACCCCTCCACTTT. J is TRBJ1-6 and V is TRBV18, with a tentative D call TRBD1 (6 bases). The CDR3 spans 17 residues. Trimming took off 2 bases at V and 0 bases at J, with 11 bases between the two ends. Germline V gene sequence: CDR1 KGHSH, CDR2 LQKENI.

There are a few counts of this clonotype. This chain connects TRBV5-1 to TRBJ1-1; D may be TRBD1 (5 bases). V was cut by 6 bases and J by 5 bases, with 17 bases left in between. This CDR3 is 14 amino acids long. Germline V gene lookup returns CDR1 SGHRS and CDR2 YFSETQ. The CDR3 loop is CASTDVRARTEAFF. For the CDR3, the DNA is TGCGCCAGCACCGACGTCAGGGCAAGAACTGAAGCTTTCTTT. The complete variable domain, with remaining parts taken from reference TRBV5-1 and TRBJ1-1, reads KAGVTQTPRYLIKTRGQQVTLSCSPISGHRSVSWYQQTPGQGLQFLFEYFSETQRNKGNFPGRFSGRQFSNSRSEMNVSTLELGDSALYLCASTDVRARTEAFFGQGTRLTVV.